The following is a TCR beta chain sequence with its context. This CDR3 has 15 residues. The germline gives CDR1 MDHEN, CDR2 SYDVKM. The data were obtained in a study of blood T cell repertoires in COVID-19. About the research overall: Acute-phase and convalescent COVID-19 samples originated in the United States, Italy and Spain.

In the original workflow: Amplification from reference gene primers served as the basis for estimated nucleated cell counts. Measured with immunoSEQ multiplex PCR; TCRdb has only the in-frame clones, and not every one. That table is the source of V, J and clone size, and D and trimming were worked out from the DNA. The data show fewer than 85,000 clones, with 88% seen just once and approximately 6.3% held by the top ten. The chain uses TRBV28 and TRBJ2-1; TRBD2 matches at 7 bases. The sample taken for sequencing was peripheral blood. This TCR was sampled from a man aged 45-60 years with active COVID-19. CDR3 loop: CAGGGGRGSYNEQFF. CDR3 bases: TGTGCGGGCGGTGGCGGGAGAGGATCCTACAATGAGCAGTTCTTC.